Listed below are T cell receptor beta chains from one sample, sequenced in a study of radiation and T cells in renal cell carcinoma. The data were produced by immunoSEQ multiplex PCR, yet TCRdb's version contains in-frame clones alone and is incomplete. The sample holds 130,000 or so clones; about 88% are singletons and the top ten take 9.5% to 15%. Sequenced here: blood, sampled from a patient whose treatment included radiotherapy and nephrectomy. The receptor set was obtained from a woman between 45 and 65 years old with renal cell carcinoma. Each CDR3 is given with its conserved first and last residue. A D gene is named only where the DNA matches it firmly. The size field is filled for only some rows; it gives once, few, many or a size class.

d_gene,j_gene,v_gene,abundance,CDR3aa,CDR3nt
.,TRBJ2-1,TRBV5-5,.,CASSLRQSYISYNEQFF,TGTGCCAGCAGCTTGAGACAGTCATATATCTCCTACAATGAGCAGTTCTTC
TRBD1,TRBJ1-1,TRBV9,.,CASSAGTGMGTEAFF,TGTGCCAGCAGCGCCGGGACAGGGATGGGCACTGAAGCTTTCTTT
TRBD1,TRBJ1-1,TRBV5-4,few,CASSPAGQVGATEAFF,TGTGCCAGCAGTCCTGCGGGACAGGTCGGGGCCACTGAAGCTTTCTTT
.,TRBJ2-2,TRBV5-6,.,CASSIGRLRTGELFF,TGTGCCAGCAGCATCGGACGGCTACGCACCGGGGAGCTGTTTTTT
.,TRBJ2-7,TRBV7-2,.,CASSLEGQISSYEQYF,TGTGCCAGCAGCTTAGAAGGGCAGATCAGCTCCTACGAGCAGTACTTC
TRBD2,TRBJ2-7,TRBV7-2,.,CASSSNLAGTSYEQYF,TGTGCCAGCAGCTCCAATCTAGCGGGAACCTCCTACGAGCAGTACTTC
.,TRBJ2-1,TRBV7-7,.,CASSARLGAAGDNEQFF,TGTGCTAGCAGCGCCAGGTTGGGGGCTGCCGGGGACAATGAGCAGTTCTTC
TRBD1,TRBJ2-7,TRBV6-5,.,CASSYLDRGATYEQYF,TGTGCCAGCAGTTACTTAGACAGGGGCGCTACCTACGAGCAGTACTTC
.,TRBJ1-2,TRBV19,.,CASTPGRGSEGYTF,TGTGCCAGTACCCCGGGCCGGGGCTCGGAGGGCTACACCTTC
.,TRBJ2-3,TRBV7-9,.,CASTYLGGARDTQYF,TGTGCCAGCACCTACCTGGGGGGGGCGCGGGATACGCAGTATTTT
.,TRBJ1-1,TRBV7-8,once,CASSPDEMGTEAFF,TGTGCCAGCAGCCCAGACGAGATGGGGACTGAAGCTTTCTTT
.,TRBJ1-2,TRBV5-1,.,CASSLEAGVAVGYTF,TGCGCCAGCAGCTTGGAGGCTGGTGTGGCGGTTGGCTACACCTTC
.,TRBJ2-5,TRBV6-1,.,CASSADRSQETQYF,TGTGCCAGCAGTGCCGACAGGAGCCAAGAGACCCAGTACTTC
.,TRBJ1-2,TRBV2,.,CASSVSTEGSYTF,TGTGCCAGCAGCGTTTCTACGGAGGGGAGCTACACCTTC
.,TRBJ1-1,TRBV7-2,.,CASSLAGRLNTEAFF,TGTGCCAGCAGCTTAGCTGGGCGCTTGAACACTGAAGCTTTCTTT
.,TRBJ2-5,TRBV5-1,.,CASSFDVGVEETQYF,TGCGCCAGCAGCTTCGATGTGGGGGTGGAAGAGACCCAGTACTTC
TRBD2,TRBJ2-1,TRBV29-1,.,CSVPPGTSGNEQFF,TGCAGCGTGCCCCCCGGGACTAGCGGAAATGAGCAGTTCTTC
TRBD1,TRBJ2-3,TRBV5-1,.,CASSIPQGAGTDTQYF,TGCGCCAGCAGCATACCCCAGGGGGCCGGCACAGATACGCAGTATTTT
.,TRBJ2-2,TRBV7-2,.,CASRQDSGIYTGELFF,TGTGCCAGCAGACAGGACAGTGGAATATACACCGGGGAGCTGTTTTTT
.,TRBJ1-5,TRBV19,.,CASSWGRNQPQHF,TGTGCCAGTAGTTGGGGGCGCAATCAGCCCCAGCATTTT
TRBD1,TRBJ1-3,TRBV2,once,CASSSQGAGNTIYF,TGTGCCAGCAGCTCGCAGGGGGCTGGAAACACCATATATTTT
TRBD2,TRBJ2-1,TRBV27,.,CASSPRRVAGSYNEQFF,TGTGCCAGCAGTCCACGAAGGGTAGCGGGCTCCTACAATGAGCAGTTCTTC
TRBD1,TRBJ1-2,TRBV27,.,CASSLIATGGYGYTF,TGTGCCAGCAGTTTAATCGCGACAGGGGGTTATGGCTACACCTTC
TRBD2,TRBJ2-2,TRBV7-7,few,CASSPTSSNTGELFF,TGTGCTAGCAGCCCGACTAGCTCTAACACCGGGGAGCTGTTTTTT
TRBD2,TRBJ2-1,TRBV6-1,.,CASSEARLAGGNEQFF,TGTGCCAGCAGTGAAGCCCGCCTAGCGGGGGGGAATGAGCAGTTCTTC
TRBD1,TRBJ2-3,TRBV9,.,CASSDGQGSTDTQYF,TGTGCCAGCAGCGATGGACAGGGAAGCACAGATACGCAGTATTTT
.,TRBJ1-1,TRBV29-1,.,CSVGKNTEAFF,TGCAGCGTTGGCAAGAACACTGAAGCTTTCTTT
TRBD1,TRBJ1-2,TRBV6-1,.,CASSGGGARVANYGYTF,TGTGCCAGCAGTGGAGGGGGCGCGAGGGTAGCTAACTATGGCTACACCTTC
.,TRBJ2-6,TRBV7-9,.,CASSDRENQQWGANVLTF,TGTGCCAGCAGCGACCGGGAGAACCAGCAGTGGGGGGCCAACGTCCTGACTTTC
.,TRBJ2-7,TRBV15,.,CATSRDGGFEQYF,TGTGCCACCAGCAGAGATGGGGGTTTCGAGCAGTACTTC
.,TRBJ2-5,TRBV7-2,.,CASSFGSSGTQYF,TGTGCCAGCAGCTTCGGAAGCAGTGGGACCCAGTACTTC
.,TRBJ1-1,TRBV18,.,CASSPRWTSYTEAFF,TGTGCCAGCTCACCGCGTTGGACATCCTACACTGAAGCTTTCTTT
.,TRBJ1-1,TRBV19,once,CASSQGRNTEAFF,TGTGCCAGTAGTCAGGGGAGGAACACTGAAGCTTTCTTT
TRBD1,TRBJ1-2,TRBV6-6,.,CASSEGAVNYGYTF,TGTGCCAGCAGTGAGGGGGCGGTTAACTATGGCTACACCTTC
.,TRBJ2-3,TRBV7-3,.,CASSLGGVTDTQYF,TGTGCCAGCAGCTTAGGAGGGGTCACGGATACGCAGTATTTT
.,TRBJ2-3,TRBV29-1,.,CSVEEKTGVDTQYF,TGCAGCGTTGAAGAGAAAACTGGCGTGGATACGCAGTATTTT
TRBD2,TRBJ2-1,TRBV7-2,.,CASSLHLSGASYNEQFF,TGTGCCAGCAGCTTGCACCTCAGCGGGGCCTCCTACAATGAGCAGTTCTTC
.,TRBJ2-7,TRBV19,.,CASSIGAGPYEQYF,TGTGCCAGTAGTATAGGGGCGGGGCCCTACGAGCAGTACTTC
TRBD1,TRBJ2-7,TRBV7-9,once,CASSHYRGRLNEQYF,TGTGCCAGCAGCCACTACAGGGGGCGGCTAAACGAGCAGTACTTC
.,TRBJ1-1,TRBV7-2,.,CASSLFPEDTEAFF,TGTGCCAGCAGCTTATTTCCTGAGGACACTGAAGCTTTCTTT
TRBD1,TRBJ1-1,TRBV4-2,once,CASSQERDGAGGITEAFF,TGTGCCAGCAGCCAAGAAAGAGATGGGGCAGGGGGCATCACTGAAGCTTTCTTT
.,TRBJ1-3,TRBV6-6,.,CASSYGESSGNTIYF,TGTGCCAGCAGTTACGGGGAATCCTCTGGAAACACCATATATTTT
TRBD2,TRBJ2-3,TRBV7-2,.,CASSHTSGGGDTQYF,TGTGCCAGCAGCCACACTAGCGGGGGGGGAGATACGCAGTATTTT
.,TRBJ1-1,TRBV9,.,CASSVGGGYTEAFF,TGTGCCAGCAGCGTCGGAGGGGGTTACACTGAAGCTTTCTTT
.,TRBJ1-1,TRBV30,.,CAWSVLQRTEAFF,TGTGCCTGGAGTGTACTCCAGAGAACTGAAGCTTTCTTT
.,TRBJ1-5,TRBV5-6,.,CASSLYEGGQPQHF,TGTGCCAGCAGCTTGTATGAGGGGGGCCAGCCCCAGCATTTT